This T cell receptor beta chain was sequenced in a study of response to subunit inactivated influenza vaccine. MiXCR was run by TCRdb on the RT-PCR reads, yielding one entry per CDR3 protein. Among a few hundred thousand distinct CDR3 sequences, 14% were seen once, and the ten largest hold over 8.5%. Worth noting for this clonotype: What it recognizes is unknown.

This CDR3 is built from 14 residues. V gave up 8 bases and J gave up 5 bases, with 16 bases separating them. Looked up from germline, CDR1 is MDHEN and CDR2 is SYDVKM. Study results and caveats: That few new T cells are recruited by each seasonal influenza vaccination was the authors' suggestion.

Sequencing was performed on PBMCs from blood, taken 12 days after vaccination. This rearrangement joins TRBV28 to TRBJ2-1; the D gene is possibly TRBD1 (7 bases). This clonotype originated in a man in his fifties who received an inactivated influenza vaccine. The CDR3 spells CASGGQGVDNEQFF. The CDR3 DNA follows: TGTGCCAGCGGGGGGCAGGGGGTGGACAATGAGCAGTTCTTC.